The present T cell receptor beta chain was sequenced within a study of T cell responses to AZD1222 COVID-19 vaccine. The method was immunoSEQ multiplex PCR; TCRdb's version includes in-frame clones alone and lacks a portion of them. Of 110,000 or so clones detected, more than 70% appear once; the ten largest clones hold roughly 15%. Germline V gene lookup returns CDR1 MNHEY and CDR2 SVGEGT. The CDR3 sequence is 17 residues long. With 3 bases clipped from V and 7 bases from J, the junction kept 12 bases outside the gene matches. The chain employs TRBV6-2 or TRBV6-3 and TRBJ1-6, with TRBD1 matching over 7 bases. This specimen was peripheral blood, taken on day 0 of AZD1222 vaccination. This TCR was recovered from an adult in good health. CDR3 DNA: TGTGCCAGCAGTTATATGGTCCCGACAGGGTCCAATTCACCCCTCCACTTT. Protein product: CASSYMVPTGSNSPLHF.